This TCR beta chain was observed in a study of blood T cell repertoires in COVID-19. Per the original data handling: Counts of nucleated cells, estimated from reference gene primer amplification, were obtained. This table comes from immunoSEQ multiplex PCR, and its TCRdb copy is limited to in-frame clones, with some not included. Clone size and V and J calls were adopted from that table, with D and trimming inferred from the DNA. The sample carries more than 150,000 clones, around nine tenths recorded once. A single count supports this clone. Germline trimming cut 0 bases from V and 4 bases from J; bases unmatched to any gene: 5. Germline V gene sequence: CDR1 MGHRA, CDR2 YSYEKL. The CDR3 covers 15 residues.

The sequencing input was peripheral blood. This TCR was recovered from a woman between 65 and 79 years old with COVID-19, enrolled during active disease. This sequence joins TRBV4-1 and TRBJ2-7, with TRBD1 identical over 8 bases. The CDR3 DNA reads TGCGCCAGCAGCCAAGACAGGGGGCGAACTTACGAGCAGTACTTC. Its protein is CASSQDRGRTYEQYF.